One sample yielded the 22 T cell receptor beta chains listed below, sequenced in a study of blood T cell repertoires in COVID-19 (TCRdb year 2020). Library construction relied on the immunoSEQ multiplex PCR assay. As stored in TCRdb, this immuneACCESS dataset retains in-frame rearrangements with V and J assigned. A fraction of the clones does not appear; measured against another copy, unresolved V genes explain less than half of the discrepancy, and the remainder lacks a known reason. Counted in this sample were around 400,000 clones; roughly nine tenths of them appeared once. The ten largest clones capture around 1.7% of the sample. Sequencing was done on a sample of PBMCs or T cells enriched from blood (not recorded which). The source of these receptors is a woman between 25 and 40 years old who had recovered from COVID-19.

The chain combines TRBV6-5 with TRBJ2-1; 9 bases agree with TRBD2. CDR3 size: 15 residues. CDR1 MNHEY and CDR2 SVGAGI come from the germline V gene. V lost 5 bases and J lost 7; bases outside the gene matches: 9. This chain's CDR3 is CASSNTGTSLNEQFF. The DNA for the CDR3 is TGTGCCAGCAGTAACACCGGGACTAGCCTGAATGAGCAGTTCTTC.

J is TRBJ2-5 and V is TRBV4-2; D might be TRBD2 (6 bases). Trimming left V 4 bases short and J 2 bases short, with 17 bases between. The CDR3 contains 16 residues. Germline V gene sequence: CDR1 LGHNA, CDR2 YNFKEQ. The CDR3 loop is CASSLEVGLYQETQYF. As DNA, the CDR3 is TGTGCCAGCAGCCTCGAGGTGGGACTCTATCAAGAGACCCAGTACTTC.

The rearrangement links TRBV18 to TRBJ2-7; D is ambiguous. With 2 bases removed from V and 3 bases from J, the gap between germline ends came to 8 bases. Germline-derived CDR1 and CDR2 are KGHSH and LQKENI. This CDR3 region has 13 residues. The CDR3 DNA is TGTGCCAGCTCACCAGAGACTCTCTACGAGCAGTACTTC. It translates to CASSPETLYEQYF.

This clone was picked up one time. The genes are TRBV24-1 and TRBJ2-1; 11 positions match TRBD2. The ends lost 7 bases at V and 7 bases at J; junction bases unmatched: 11. The CDR3 sequence is 16 residues long. The germline V gene encodes CDR1 KGHDR and CDR2 SFDVKD. CDR3 amino acids: CATSASWLAGGNEQFF. CDR3 bases: TGTGCCACCAGCGCTAGCTGGTTAGCGGGAGGGAATGAGCAGTTCTTC.

The chain uses TRBV28 and TRBJ1-1; a weak D match, TRBD1 (6 bases). Trimming took off 1 base at V and 4 bases at J, with 10 bases between the two ends. The CDR3 spans 14 residues. CDR1 and CDR2 from the germline V gene are MDHEN and SYDVKM. For the CDR3, the DNA is TGTGCCAGCAGTTTATTAGGGGGTACCACTGAAGCTTTCTTT. This encodes CASSLLGGTTEAFF. The full variable domain, rest sourced from reference TRBV28 and TRBJ1-1, is DVKVTQSSRYLVKRTGEKVFLECVQDMDHENMFWYRQDPGLGLRLIYFSYDVKMKEKGDIPEGYSVSREKKERFSLILESASTNQTSMYLCASSLLGGTTEAFFGQGTRLTVV.

The sample holds one count of this clone. The V and J genes are TRBV29-1 and TRBJ1-1; D perhaps matches TRBD1 (5 bases). The CDR3 contains 13 residues. Trimming removed 5 bases at V and 1 base at J, with 11 bases between. Per germline, CDR1 SQVTM and CDR2 ANQGSEA. CDR3 DNA sequence: TGCAGCGTTCGGGGGAACTCGAACACTGAAGCTTTCTTT. Its translation is CSVRGNSNTEAFF. Using reference TRBV29-1 and TRBJ1-1 for the parts outside the CDR3, the full variable domain is SAVISQKPSRDICQRGTSLTIQCQVDSQVTMMFWYRQQPGQSLTLIATANQGSEATYESGFVIDKFPISRPNLTFSTLTVSNMSPEDSSIYLCSVRGNSNTEAFFGQGTRLTVV.

Here the CDR3 reads CASSLLRSYEQYF. The CDR3 DNA reads as TGTGCCAGCAGTTTACTGCGATCCTACGAGCAGTACTTC. The chain couples TRBV12-3 or TRBV12-4 to TRBJ2-7, with D uncertain. V was shortened by 2 bases and J by 1 base, with 6 bases between the two germline ends. CDR3 length: 13 residues.

CDR3 in DNA: TGCAGTGCTAGTGTGGGAGGGACCAACTATGGCTACACCTTC. This translates into CSASVGGTNYGYTF. The chain is built from TRBV20-1 and TRBJ1-2; D is perhaps TRBD1 (5 bases). V shed 3 bases and J shed 2 bases, with 13 bases lying between them. The CDR3 totals 14 residues. The germline CDR1 and CDR2 sequences are DFQATT and SNEGSKA (reference sequence).

CDR3 sequence: CASSYLTGDTQYF. CDR3 nucleotide sequence: TGTGCCAGCAGCTACCTGACAGGGGATACGCAGTATTTT. The chain couples TRBV7-2 to TRBJ2-3; 7 bases are a match to TRBD1. The CDR3 consists of 13 residues. Germline-derived CDR1 and CDR2 are SGHTA and FQGNSA. The ends lost 4 bases at V and 6 bases at J; junction bases unmatched: 4.

The gene calls are TRBV28 and TRBJ1-4; D not resolved. CDR1 and CDR2 (germline): MDHEN, SYDVKM. The V end was cut by 8 bases, the J end by 8 bases, with 9 bases between. The CDR3 length is 11 residues. Written as DNA, the CDR3 is TGTGCCAGCGGCCCCTCCGAAAAACTGTTTTTT. Protein product: CASGPSEKLFF. The variable domain in full, completed from reference TRBV28 and TRBJ1-4, reads DVKVTQSSRYLVKRTGEKVFLECVQDMDHENMFWYRQDPGLGLRLIYFSYDVKMKEKGDIPEGYSVSREKKERFSLILESASTNQTSMYLCASGPSEKLFFGSGTQLSVL.

The chain carries TRBV5-4 and TRBJ2-7; 9 bases align to TRBD2. CDR1 is SGHNT and CDR2 is YYREEE in the germline V gene (reference sequence). V lost 3 bases and J lost 3; bases outside the gene matches: 7. CDR3 length: 15 residues. The CDR3 loop is CASSSSPTSGYEQYF. For the CDR3, the DNA is TGTGCCAGCAGCTCCTCCCCGACTAGCGGCTACGAGCAGTACTTC.

The chain is built from TRBV12-3 or TRBV12-4 and TRBJ1-2, with 9 bases lining up with TRBD1. Germline trimming cut 6 bases from V and 8 bases from J; bases unmatched to any gene: 7. The length of the CDR3 is 13 residues. The CDR3 sequence is CASSLTGGFGYTF. The CDR3, as DNA: TGTGCCAGCAGCCTGACAGGGGGATTCGGCTACACCTTC.

The chain joins TRBV15 to TRBJ2-2, with 8 bases matching TRBD2. The CDR3 has 15 amino acids. Germline V gene lookup returns CDR1 LNHNV and CDR2 YYDKDF (reference sequence). The V gene end was trimmed by 1 base and the J gene end by 6 bases; junction bases not matched to a gene: 4. The CDR3: CATSRAGGPPGELFF. Here the CDR3 DNA reads TGTGCCACCAGCAGAGCGGGAGGGCCCCCCGGGGAGCTGTTTTTT.

J is TRBJ1-6 and V is TRBV5-1; TRBD1 might be the D (6 bases). CDR1 and CDR2 (germline): SGHRS, YFSETQ. The V end was cut by 2 bases, the J end by 9 bases, with 24 bases between. This CDR3 has 18 amino acids. The chain's CDR3 is CASSFYPMGALEISPLHF. The CDR3 DNA reads as TGCGCCAGCAGCTTTTATCCGATGGGGGCCTTGGAAATTTCACCCCTCCACTTT. Full variable domain (remainder filled in from reference TRBV5-1 and TRBJ1-6): KAGVTQTPRYLIKTRGQQVTLSCSPISGHRSVSWYQQTPGQGLQFLFEYFSETQRNKGNFPGRFSGRQFSNSRSEMNVSTLELGDSALYLCASSFYPMGALEISPLHFGNGTRLTVT.

V gene TRBV5-1 combines with J gene TRBJ2-7, with D possibly TRBD2 on 6 matching bases. Germline V gene lookup returns CDR1 SGHRS and CDR2 YFSETQ. V lost 4 bases, J lost 4 bases, and 12 bases lay in between. The CDR3 contains 13 residues. This chain's CDR3 is CASSDGTRYEQYF. The CDR3 DNA sequence: TGCGCCAGCAGCGATGGGACTCGTTACGAGCAGTACTTC.

The V call is TRBV2, the J call TRBJ1-3, with 9 positions matching TRBD1. Trimming at V came to 8 bases and at J to 3 bases, leaving 2 bases not matched to a gene. Germline CDR1 reads SNHLY; CDR2 reads FYNNEI. This CDR3 has 13 residues. In DNA form, the CDR3 reads TGTGCCAGCGGGGGACAGGGTGGAAACACCATATATTTT. This codes for CASGGQGGNTIYF.

The rearrangement links TRBV2 to TRBJ2-5; 8 nucleotides line up with TRBD1. With V trimmed by 8 bases and J by 5 bases, 16 bases remained unmatched. Germline V CDR1 and CDR2: SNHLY, FYNNEI. The CDR3 covers 16 residues. The chain's CDR3 is CASGRDRKTKGETQYF. As DNA, the CDR3 is TGTGCCAGCGGTCGGGACAGGAAAACCAAGGGGGAGACCCAGTACTTC.

This chain uses TRBV5-1 with TRBJ1-1; D gene unclear. CDR3 length: 16 residues. Trimming removed 0 bases at V and 0 bases at J, with 12 bases between. The V gene's germline CDR1 is SGHRS and CDR2 YFSETQ. CDR3 sequence (DNA): TGCGCCAGCAGCTTGGGCGAGGGCCTCATGAACACTGAAGCTTTCTTT. Its protein product is CASSLGEGLMNTEAFF.

The chain is built from TRBV11-1 and TRBJ2-7; perhaps TRBD1 as D (6 bases). Trimming removed 1 base at V and 12 bases at J, with 13 bases between. Germline lookup yields CDR1 SGHAT and CDR2 FQDESV (reference sequence). This CDR3 region has 12 residues. CDR3 region: CASSLGTGPTYF. CDR3 bases: TGTGCCAGCAGCTTAGGTACAGGGCCGACGTACTTC.

The CDR3 DNA reads as TGTGCCAGCAGCCTAGGGACTAGACCCTACGAGCAGTACTTC. Protein sequence: CASSLGTRPYEQYF. V usage is TRBV11-2 and J usage is TRBJ2-7, with 8 bases identical to TRBD2. The J segment lost 2 bases and the V segment lost 5 bases, leaving 5 bases of the junction unmatched. This CDR3 comprises 14 residues. CDR1 and CDR2 (germline): SGHAT, FQNNGV.

The chain uses TRBV5-4 and TRBJ2-4, with TRBD1 as a possible D gene (5 bases). The V end lost 2 bases, the J end lost 7 bases, and 13 bases lay between the germline ends. From germline, CDR1 is SGHNT and CDR2 YYREEE (reference sequence). The CDR3 contains 14 residues. CDR3 region: CASSLDSSGNIQYF. In DNA form, the CDR3 reads TGTGCCAGCAGCTTAGACAGCTCAGGGAACATTCAGTACTTC.

The V and J genes are TRBV29-1 and TRBJ2-7; TRBD2 matches 14 bases. The CDR3 totals 15 residues. V gave up 3 bases and J gave up 4 bases; unmatched junction bases: 5. Germline loops: CDR1 SQVTM, CDR2 ANQGSEA. The CDR3 is CSVDSGTSGGYEQYF. In nucleotides, the CDR3 is TGCAGCGTTGATTCCGGGACTAGCGGGGGTTACGAGCAGTACTTC.